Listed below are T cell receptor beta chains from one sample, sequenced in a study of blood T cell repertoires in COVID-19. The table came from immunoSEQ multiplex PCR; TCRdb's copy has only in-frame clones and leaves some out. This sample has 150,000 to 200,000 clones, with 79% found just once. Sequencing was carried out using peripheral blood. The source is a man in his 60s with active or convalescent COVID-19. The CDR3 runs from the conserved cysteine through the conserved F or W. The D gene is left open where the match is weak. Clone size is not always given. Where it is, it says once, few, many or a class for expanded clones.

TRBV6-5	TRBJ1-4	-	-	CASSYSSGAGSEKLFF	TGTGCCAGCAGTTACTCGTCAGGGGCAGGGTCTGAAAAACTGTTTTTT
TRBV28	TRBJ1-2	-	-	CASSTPTDGYTF	TGTGCCAGCAGTACCCCCACGGATGGCTACACCTTC
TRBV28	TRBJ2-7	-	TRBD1	CASSSGTGGLGEQYF	TGTGCCAGCAGTTCCGGGACAGGGGGCCTGGGCGAGCAGTACTTC
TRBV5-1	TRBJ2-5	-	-	CASSFGSEETQYF	TGCGCCAGCAGCTTCGGGTCTGAAGAGACCCAGTACTTC
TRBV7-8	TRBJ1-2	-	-	CASSLAGGYDGYTF	TGTGCCAGCAGCTTAGCAGGCGGATACGATGGCTACACCTTC
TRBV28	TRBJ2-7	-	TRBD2	CASSSLAGGSYEQYF	TGTGCCAGCAGTTCTTTAGCGGGAGGCTCCTACGAGCAGTACTTC
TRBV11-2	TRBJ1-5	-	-	CASSTARNQPQHF	TGTGCCAGCTCGACAGCTCGCAATCAGCCCCAGCATTTT
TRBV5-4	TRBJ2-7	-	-	CASSLAVGGTSYEQYF	TGTGCCAGCAGCTTGGCTGTGGGAGGCACGTCCTACGAGCAGTACTTC
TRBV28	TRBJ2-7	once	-	CASSPTGISYEQYF	TGTGCCAGCAGCCCAACAGGGATCTCCTACGAGCAGTACTTC
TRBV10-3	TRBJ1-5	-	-	CAISARGKSDQPQHF	TGTGCCATCAGTGCGCGAGGGAAATCAGATCAGCCCCAGCATTTT
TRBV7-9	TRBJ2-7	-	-	CASSSPGGWDGVQYF	TGTGCCAGCAGCTCTCCAGGCGGGTGGGATGGGGTGCAGTACTTC
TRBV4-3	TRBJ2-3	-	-	CASSQARWDTQYF	TGCGCCAGCAGCCAGGCCCGATGGGATACGCAGTATTTT
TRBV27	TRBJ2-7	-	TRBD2	CASSLAAGAHEQYF	TGTGCCAGCAGTTTAGCAGCGGGGGCCCACGAGCAGTACTTC
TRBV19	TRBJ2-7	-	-	CASSGKGRHEQYF	TGTGCCAGTAGTGGTAAGGGGAGGCACGAGCAGTACTTC
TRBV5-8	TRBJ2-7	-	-	CASRQDSYEQYF	TGTGCCAGCAGACAGGATTCCTACGAGCAGTACTTC
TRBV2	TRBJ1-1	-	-	CASSDIGGASTEAFF	TGTGCCAGCAGTGATATTGGGGGGGCGAGCACTGAAGCTTTCTTT
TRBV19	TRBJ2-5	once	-	CASSPRGRETQYF	TGTGCCAGTAGTCCCCGGGGGAGGGAGACCCAGTACTTC
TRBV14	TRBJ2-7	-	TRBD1	CASSQGGTGYYEQYF	TGTGCCAGCAGCCAAGGGGGGACAGGGTACTACGAGCAGTACTTC